This T cell receptor beta chain originates from a study of T cells after yellow fever vaccination. Study-wide findings and caveats: Most clones from primary vaccination resurfaced after the booster (roughly 96% CD4, 70% to 90% CD8). Though weaker, the secondary response peaked faster, on day 5 versus 15.

This clonotype was detected a few times. What it recognizes is unknown. V was pared by 5 bases and J by 3 bases, with 13 bases between. The CDR3 spans 15 residues. CDR1 SGHTA and CDR2 FQGTGA come from the germline V gene. A universal primer site and UMIs were added as TCR cDNA was made by 5'RACE template switching. One entry per CDR3 protein, called by TCRdb with MiXCR from the 5' RACE reads. The table shows more than 350,000 distinct CDR3 sequences, with around a tenth occurring only once. This sequence was found in a man aged 18 to 29 who received the YFV17D yellow fever vaccine. The source was PBMCs, collected on the day of the first yellow fever vaccination. This sequence joins TRBV7-3 and TRBJ2-2; D gene uncertain. The DNA for the CDR3 is TGTGCCAGCAGCCCCTTCTCTAGGGACACCGGGGAGCTGTTTTTT. This codes for CASSPFSRDTGELFF.